What follows are 14 T cell receptor beta chains derived from one specimen sequenced in a study of cytomegalovirus exposure and HLA in healthy donors. Generated by immunoSEQ multiplex PCR, the TCRdb table keeps only in-frame clones and is missing some. The table includes some 140,000 clones, roughly 86% detected once. The sample consisted of PBMCs. These receptors came from a woman in her twenties or thirties in good health and CMV-seronegative.

This chain links TRBV29-1 with TRBJ1-5; 7 bases agree with TRBD1. V lost 0 bases to trimming and J lost 7 bases; unmatched junction nucleotides: 3. This CDR3 comprises 13 residues. Germline CDR1 reads SQVTM; CDR2 reads ANQGSEA. The CDR3 protein is CSVEDQQGQPQHF. The CDR3 DNA follows: TGCAGCGTTGAAGACCAACAGGGGCAGCCCCAGCATTTT.

The rearrangement links TRBV10-3 to TRBJ2-3, with D hard to call. Germline-derived CDR1 and CDR2 are ENHRY and SYGVKD. This CDR3 region has 14 residues. Trimming took off 7 bases at V and 7 bases at J, with 18 bases between the two ends. The CDR3 loop reads CAIKTEYSTNTQYF. Here the CDR3 DNA reads TGTGCCATCAAAACAGAATATTCTACCAATACGCAGTATTTT.

The J gene is TRBJ2-7, the V gene TRBV6-5; 7 positions match TRBD1. The CDR3 runs to 15 residues. In germline, CDR1 is MNHEY, CDR2 SVGAGI. Losses at the gene ends were 2 bases for V and 1 base for J; bases not matched to a gene: 5. The CDR3 DNA sequence: TGTGCCAGCAGTTACCTACCGGGACAGTCCTACGAGCAGTACTTC. It encodes CASSYLPGQSYEQYF.

The chain employs TRBV7-2 and TRBJ1-4; D is unclear. Germline V CDR1 and CDR2: SGHTA, FQGNSA. The V and J ends lost 1 base and 0 bases respectively, with 9 bases between them. This CDR3 has 16 residues. CDR3 residues: CASSLVGAATNEKLFF. In nucleotides, the CDR3 is TGTGCCAGCAGCTTAGTGGGCGCCGCAACTAATGAAAAACTGTTTTTT.

The count of this clone is one. The chain employs TRBV27 and TRBJ2-7; D might be TRBD1 (6 bases). The CDR3 is 13 residues long. Germline CDR1 MNHEY, CDR2 SMNVEV (reference sequence). Trimming removed 3 bases at V and 5 bases at J, with 11 bases between. CDR3 sequence reads: CASSFLQGHEQYF. The CDR3 region has the DNA TGTGCCAGCAGTTTTTTACAGGGCCACGAGCAGTACTTC.

The gene calls are TRBV7-2 and TRBJ2-7, with 10 bases aligning to TRBD1. CDR3 length: 15 residues. V was pared by 2 bases and J by 6 bases, with 7 bases of the junction left unmatched. From germline, CDR1 is SGHTA and CDR2 FQGNSA. CDR3 loop: CASSLRGTGVFEQYF. The CDR3 DNA sequence: TGTGCCAGCAGCTTACGAGGGACAGGGGTATTCGAGCAGTACTTC.

The chain carries TRBV19 and TRBJ2-7; a weak D match, TRBD1 (5 bases). Trimming shortened V by 6 bases and J by 2 bases, and 11 bases separated the two germline ends. The CDR3 has 13 amino acids. CDR1 LNHDA and CDR2 SQIVND come from the germline V gene (reference sequence). The CDR3, as DNA: TGTGCCAGTAGCCTCAGGGAAACCTACGAGCAGTACTTC. Translated, it gives CASSLRETYEQYF.

This clone was detected only a few times. The chain uses TRBV7-9 and TRBJ1-2; D unresolved. CDR3 length equals 14 residues. V lost 2 bases, J lost 4 bases, and 11 bases lay in between. Per the germline V gene, CDR1 is SEHNR and CDR2 is FQNEAQ (reference sequence). DNA of the CDR3: TGTGCCAGCAGCTTACAGGTGGGCGTCTATGGCTACACCTTC. This codes for CASSLQVGVYGYTF.

The chain joins TRBV2 to TRBJ1-2, with D tentatively TRBD1 (5 bases). This CDR3 comprises 11 residues. V was pared by 7 bases and J by 5 bases, with 8 bases between. The V gene's germline CDR1 is SNHLY and CDR2 FYNNEI. CDR3 residues: CASTQGYGYTF. CDR3 sequence (DNA): TGTGCCAGCACTCAGGGTTATGGCTACACCTTC.

CDR3 region: CASQRAGRGEKLFF. CDR3 sequence (DNA): TGTGCCAGCCAGCGGGCCGGGAGAGGTGAAAAACTGTTTTTT. This chain uses TRBV7-8 with TRBJ1-4; D is uncertain. Trimming shortened V by 8 bases and J by 7 bases, and 17 bases separated the two germline ends. The germline V gene encodes CDR1 SGHVS and CDR2 FQNEAQ. The CDR3 has 14 residues. The full variable domain, its missing parts supplied by reference TRBV7-8 and TRBJ1-4, is GAGVSQSPRYKVAKRGQDVALRCDPISGHVSLFWYQQALGQGPEFLTYFQNEAQLDKSGLPSDRFFAERPEGSVSTLKIQRTQQEDSAVYLCASQRAGRGEKLFFGSGTQLSVL.

This CDR3 is CASRRGAGTEAFF. CDR3 bases: TGTGCCAGCAGGCGGGGGGCGGGCACTGAAGCTTTCTTT. The rearrangement joins TRBV6-6 to TRBJ1-1, with a possible D match to TRBD1 (6 bases). Germline lookup yields CDR1 MNHNY and CDR2 SVGAGI (reference sequence). CDR3 length: 13 residues. The germline V and J ends were trimmed by 6 bases and 4 bases, with 12 bases remaining between them.

This chain uses TRBV19 with TRBJ2-7; 8 bases line up with TRBD1. With V trimmed by 5 bases and J by 4 bases, 10 bases remained unmatched. CDR3 length equals 15 residues. Germline V gene lookup returns CDR1 LNHDA and CDR2 SQIVND (reference sequence). The CDR3 sequence is CASSASAGGTYEQYF. In DNA, the CDR3 is TGTGCCAGTAGTGCCAGTGCAGGGGGCACATACGAGCAGTACTTC.

This clone was found once. CDR3 coding DNA: TGCAGCGTGGAACAGGGACTTTATGGCTACACCTTC. It codes for CSVEQGLYGYTF. The chain is built from TRBV29-1 and TRBJ1-2, with a weak D call TRBD1 (6 bases). Trimming took 6 bases from V and 5 from J, leaving 13 bases between them. This CDR3 contains 12 residues. Looked up from germline, CDR1 is SQVTM and CDR2 is ANQGSEA.

CDR3 in DNA: TGTGCCAGCAGCCCAGGTGGTCAGGACACAGATACGCAGTATTTT. It specifies CASSPGGQDTDTQYF. V is TRBV7-2 and J is TRBJ2-3; unclear D gene. The V gene's germline CDR1 is SGHTA and CDR2 FQGNSA. Trimming cost V 5 bases and J 2 bases, with 14 bases left between them. This CDR3 has 15 amino acids.